This T cell receptor beta chain derives from a study of T cell repertoires in cytomegalovirus infection. As for the study in general: Alongside well-studied HLA-B-restricted CMV epitopes, recently identified HLA-C-restricted CMV epitopes were also used. Overall study findings and caveats: HLA-C-restricted CMV clonotypes gave the most frequent clonotype in two of eight donors. There were carriers of CMV plus the relevant HLA, and cumulative public TCR beta family frequency identified them.

Trimming took off 8 bases at V and 7 bases at J, with 14 bases between the two ends. The CDR3 has 12 residues. Germline CDR1 and CDR2: SGHDN and FVKESK. TCRdb analysed the reads with MiXCR anew, one entry per CDR3 protein. The sample shows a few hundred thousand distinct CDR3 sequences, approximately 30% of them seen only once. On this clonotype itself: Its antigen remains unknown.

This chain uses TRBV14 with TRBJ1-1, with D unclear. The input for sequencing was cultured PBMCs, taken from culture after CMV antigen stimulation. This clonotype was sampled from a human donor in good health (CMV status not recorded). Some clones in this sample may be carry-over from other donors' samples. The DNA of the CDR3 is TGTGCCAGCGCGCGATACGGGCTTGAAGCTTTCTTT. It yields the protein CASARYGLEAFF.